Detailed here is one TCR beta chain. Its antigen is currently unknown. Cells defined as naive were viable CD3+CD4+ or CD3+CD8+ and CCR7+CD45RA+CD45RO-CD95-CD27+CD28+. Germline CDR1 and CDR2: SGHNT and YENEEA. This CDR3 has 14 residues. V was clipped by 9 bases and J by 0 bases, with 9 bases between them. The data were taken from a study of T cells after posttransplantation cyclophosphamide. General study findings and limits: After PTCy, TRB diversity resembled that of CNI/methotrexate controls. Donor-recipient repertoire similarity was low at 1-2 months, rising over year one.

Profiling relied on immunoSEQ multiplex PCR, and the TCRdb table lists in-frame clones only, not all of them. This sample has 23,000 or so clones; approximately 98% occur once, and the top ten carry 0.13%. Sequencing was done on a sample of naive CD8+ T cells sorted from PBMCs. The clonotype was recovered from a man between 40 and 49 years old in good health, CMV-negative, and a related stem cell transplant donor. This chain links TRBV11-3 with TRBJ2-6; D ambiguous. The CDR3 DNA reads as TGTGCCAGTTGCGGAGTCTCTGGGGCCAACGTCCTGACTTTC. This gives the protein CASCGVSGANVLTF.